The T cell receptor (beta chain) described here comes from a study of response to subunit inactivated influenza vaccine. This clonotype was seen repeatedly, ten times or more. TCRdb processed the RT-PCR reads anew with MiXCR; each CDR3 protein has one entry. Of just over 300,000 distinct CDR3 sequences in the sample, approximately 21% were seen once. Trimming removed 3 bases at V and 4 bases at J, with 7 bases between. The CDR3 is 13 residues long. The specimen was PBMCs from blood, collected 21 months after vaccination. This receptor was taken from a man between 45 and 75 years old who received an inactivated influenza vaccine. The gene calls are TRBV12-3 or TRBV12-4 and TRBJ1-5, with D unresolved. This CDR3 reads CASSFGRNQPQHF. CDR3 sequence (DNA): TGTGCCAGCAGTTTCGGGCGTAATCAGCCCCAGCATTTT.